The next 25 T cell receptor beta chains were all read from a single sample in a study of graft-versus-host responses after intestinal transplantation. Only in-frame clones appear in the TCRdb table, and some are missing; sequencing was by immunoSEQ multiplex PCR. The repertoire holds 86,000 or so clones, with about nine tenths as singletons. Their cognate antigens are unknown. The sequenced sample was unstimulated CD8+ T cells sorted from spleen or lymph node cells, obtained before intestinal transplant. The receptors shown here come from a human donor who received an intestinal transplant.

The J gene is TRBJ1-3, the V gene TRBV9; unclear D gene. Germline V gene lookup returns CDR1 SGDLS and CDR2 YYNGEE. The CDR3 has 13 amino acids. The ends were cut back, 4 bases at V and 4 bases at J, with 9 bases in the middle. The CDR3 protein is CASSSLGGNTIYF. The CDR3 DNA follows: TGTGCCAGCAGCAGCTTGGGAGGAAACACCATATATTTT.

The V call is TRBV14, the J call TRBJ2-1; D is ambiguous. V was clipped by 1 base and J by 0 bases, with 13 bases between them. Germline V gene data show CDR1 as SGHDN and CDR2 as FVKESK. The CDR3 extends over 17 amino acids. The CDR3 DNA reads TGTGCCAGCAGCCAAGGTTCGGGTCAGAGCTCCTACAATGAGCAGTTCTTC. The encoded protein is CASSQGSGQSSYNEQFF.

The chain recombines TRBV6-1 with TRBJ2-1, with 11 bases aligning to TRBD2. Germline CDR1 is MNHNS and CDR2 is SASEGT. The CDR3 runs to 15 residues. The V gene end was trimmed by 5 bases and the J gene end by 5 bases; junction bases not matched to a gene: 5. The CDR3 region is CASSLTSGDNNEQFF. Written as DNA, the CDR3 is TGTGCCAGCAGTTTGACTAGCGGGGATAACAATGAGCAGTTCTTC.

CDR3: CASSLHFTGPTNEKLFF. The CDR3 DNA sequence: TGTGCCAGCAGCTTACACTTCACAGGGCCAACTAATGAAAAACTGTTTTTT. The V and J genes are TRBV11-2 and TRBJ1-4; the D gene is possibly TRBD1 (6 bases). The germline V gene encodes CDR1 SGHAT and CDR2 FQNNGV. The V end was cut by 2 bases, the J end by 0 bases, with 13 bases between. The CDR3 is made up of 17 amino acids.

This chain connects TRBV4-1 to TRBJ2-1, with D unresolved. The CDR3 is 18 residues long. The germline V gene encodes CDR1 MGHRA and CDR2 YSYEKL. V was trimmed by 4 bases and J by 3 bases, leaving 22 bases between them. The CDR3 nucleotides read TGCGCCAGCAGCCCCAAGGGTCTCTGGGCTACCGTCTACAATGAGCAGTTCTTC. It specifies CASSPKGLWATVYNEQFF.

The chain links TRBV19 to TRBJ1-3; D not certain. The CDR3 is 15 residues long. Germline V CDR1 and CDR2: LNHDA, SQIVND (reference sequence). V lost 4 bases and J lost 4, with 14 bases in between. The CDR3: CASSTSLAPGNTIYF. The CDR3 coding sequence is TGTGCCAGTAGTACCTCCCTGGCGCCCGGAAACACCATATATTTT.

The chain carries TRBV7-6 and TRBJ2-5; D is unclear. The CDR3 extends over 11 amino acids. Germline loops: CDR1 SGHVS, CDR2 FNYEAQ. Trimming left V 6 bases short and J 7 bases short, with 9 bases between. In nucleotides, the CDR3 is TGTGCCAGCAGACAATCGGCGACCCAGTACTTC. As protein: CASRQSATQYF.

The chain uses TRBV20-1 and TRBJ2-5; a possible D gene is TRBD1 (5 bases). V was cut by 7 bases and J by 5 bases, with 11 bases left in between. Germline V gives CDR1 DFQATT, CDR2 SNEGSKA (reference sequence). The CDR3 covers 11 residues. This CDR3 is CSGKKGETQYF. CDR3 nucleotides: TGCAGTGGGAAAAAGGGGGAGACCCAGTACTTC.

The table lists this clone with a few counts. The genes are TRBV7-9 and TRBJ1-1; maybe TRBD1 (6 bases). Germline V gene sequence: CDR1 SEHNR, CDR2 FQNEAQ (reference sequence). The V gene lost 4 bases and the J gene lost 8 bases, with 11 bases spanning the gap. This CDR3 contains 12 residues. CDR3 residues: CASSSVQGEAFF. CDR3 sequence (DNA): TGTGCCAGCAGCTCCGTACAGGGAGAAGCTTTCTTT. Drawing the rest from reference TRBV7-9 and TRBJ1-1, the complete variable domain is DTGVSQNPRHKITKRGQNVTFRCDPISEHNRLYWYRQTLGQGPEFLTYFQNEAQLEKSRLLSDRFSAERPKGSFSTLEIQRTEQGDSAMYLCASSSVQGEAFFGQGTRLTVV.

In nucleotides, the CDR3 is TGTGCCAGCAGTTACTCCGAAGACTGGGCGTACGAGCAGTACTTC. This encodes CASSYSEDWAYEQYF. The gene calls are TRBV6-5 and TRBJ2-7; D is unclear. From germline, CDR1 is MNHEY and CDR2 SVGAGI. This CDR3 is built from 15 residues. Trimming pared 0 bases from V and 4 bases from J, leaving 13 bases between.

This clone turned up a few times. V is TRBV4-1 and J is TRBJ2-7; weak D call: TRBD1 (6 bases). This CDR3 comprises 14 residues. The germline V gene encodes CDR1 MGHRA and CDR2 YSYEKL. V gave up 4 bases and J gave up 2 bases, with 12 bases separating them. In DNA, the CDR3 is TGCGCCAGCAGCCGATTGACAGGCCCCTACGAGCAGTACTTC. It is translated as CASSRLTGPYEQYF.

The chain joins TRBV9 to TRBJ1-5; D is uncertain. The germline V and J ends were trimmed by 0 bases and 1 base, with 5 bases remaining between them. The CDR3 has 14 residues. In germline, CDR1 is SGDLS, CDR2 YYNGEE. Here the CDR3 DNA reads TGTGCCAGCAGCGTAGGCAGCAGCAATCAGCCCCAGCATTTT. Residues: CASSVGSSNQPQHF. Using reference TRBV9 and TRBJ1-5 for the parts outside the CDR3, the full variable domain is DSGVTQTPKHLITATGQRVTLRCSPRSGDLSVYWYQQSLDQGLQFLIQYYNGEERAKGNILERFSAQQFPDLHSELNLSSLELGDSALYFCASSVGSSNQPQHFGDGTRLSIL.

This chain joins TRBV6-5 and TRBJ1-5; TRBD1 might be the D (5 bases). This CDR3 region has 14 residues. Trimming cost V 0 bases and J 7 bases, with 10 bases left between them. CDR1 and CDR2 (germline): MNHEY, SVGAGI. CDR3: CASSYSGGSQPQHF. The CDR3 DNA follows: TGTGCCAGCAGTTACTCTGGGGGGTCCCAGCCCCAGCATTTT.

The rearrangement links TRBV2 to TRBJ1-2; D not certain. Germline values: CDR1 SNHLY, CDR2 FYNNEI. V was cut by 7 bases and J by 4 bases, with 10 bases left in between. There are 12 residues in the CDR3. CDR3 coding DNA: TGTGCCAGCACTACTAGTCTCTATGGCTACACCTTC. This gives the protein CASTTSLYGYTF.

This chain uses TRBV4-1 with TRBJ1-5; 11 bases match TRBD1. V lost 5 bases, J lost 9 bases, and 12 bases stayed unmatched. CDR1 is MGHRA and CDR2 is YSYEKL in the germline V gene. The CDR3 extends over 16 amino acids. The CDR3 region has the DNA TGCGCCAGCAGCTCAGGAGAGGGACAGGGGGGTCTGCCCCAGCATTTT. This sequence encodes CASSSGEGQGGLPQHF.

The rearrangement joins TRBV7-6 to TRBJ2-6; D gene unclear. V lost 5 bases, J lost 0 bases, and 8 bases lay in between. The CDR3 totals 15 residues. From germline, CDR1 is SGHVS and CDR2 FNYEAQ. The CDR3 bases are TGTGCCAGCAGCCGATGGTACTCTGGGGCCAACGTCCTGACTTTC. Protein product: CASSRWYSGANVLTF.

The chain joins TRBV4-2 to TRBJ1-1, with D unclear. This CDR3 comprises 16 residues. Germline V gene lookup returns CDR1 LGHNA and CDR2 YNFKEQ. V lost 0 bases to trimming and J lost 7 bases, with 18 bases between them. CDR3: CASSQEEGPSPFEAFF. CDR3 bases: TGTGCCAGCAGCCAAGAGGAGGGTCCGTCTCCCTTTGAAGCTTTCTTT.

The chain has TRBV4-1 and TRBJ1-1; maybe TRBD1 (6 bases). Germline V CDR1 and CDR2: MGHRA, YSYEKL. Trimming stripped 4 bases from V and 0 bases from J, with 9 bases between. The CDR3 length is 14 residues. As DNA, the CDR3 is TGCGCCAGCAGCCCGGACAGCTTGAACACTGAAGCTTTCTTT. This translates into CASSPDSLNTEAFF.

The rearrangement joins TRBV5-1 to TRBJ1-4; D is unclear. The CDR3 length is 18 residues. Trimming stripped 0 bases from V and 0 bases from J, with 15 bases between. The V gene's germline CDR1 is SGHRS and CDR2 YFSETQ. The CDR3 sequence: CASSLEVWELATNEKLFF. The DNA for the CDR3 is TGCGCCAGCAGCTTGGAGGTCTGGGAACTCGCAACTAATGAAAAACTGTTTTTT.

The chain links TRBV6-5 to TRBJ2-5; 8 bases fit TRBD1. There are 14 residues in the CDR3. Germline V CDR1 and CDR2: MNHEY, SVGAGI. Trimming took 5 bases from V and 1 from J; bases not matched to a gene: 3. The CDR3 reads CASSDGQGQETQYF. In DNA, the CDR3 is TGTGCCAGCAGTGACGGACAGGGCCAAGAGACCCAGTACTTC.

This clone was found once. The CDR3 region is CASSQRDGSYEQYF. The CDR3 DNA reads TGTGCCAGCAGTCAAAGGGACGGCTCCTACGAGCAGTACTTC. The V gene is TRBV6-1, the J gene TRBJ2-7, with D tentatively TRBD1 or TRBD2 (5 bases each). Germline CDR1 reads MNHNS; CDR2 reads SASEGT. Trimming stripped 5 bases from V and 0 bases from J, with 11 bases between. The CDR3 runs to 14 residues.

CDR3 coding DNA: TGTGCCAGCAGTTTAGCGGGGGGTTTCTACGAGCAGTACTTC. Translated: CASSLAGGFYEQYF. The rearrangement joins TRBV6-5 to TRBJ2-7; 10 nucleotides agree with TRBD2. Germline CDR1 reads MNHEY; CDR2 reads SVGAGI. The CDR3 is made up of 14 amino acids. V was clipped by 4 bases and J by 3 bases; unmatched bases: 3.

The chain employs TRBV6-5 and TRBJ2-7, with D perhaps matching TRBD2 (5 bases). V lost 5 bases, J lost 6 bases, and 11 bases lay in between. CDR1 MNHEY and CDR2 SVGAGI come from the germline V gene. CDR3 length: 12 amino acids. The CDR3 region is CASSAFTSEQYF. In DNA form, the CDR3 reads TGTGCCAGCAGTGCCTTCACTAGCGAGCAGTACTTC.

This chain's CDR3 is CASSDYSYEQYF. The CDR3 DNA reads TGCGCCAGCAGTGATTATTCCTACGAGCAGTACTTC. The chain is built from TRBV10-1 and TRBJ2-7; no definite D call. The V gene lost 3 bases and the J gene lost 1 base, with 4 bases spanning the gap. Germline loops: CDR1 WNHNN, CDR2 SYGVQD (reference sequence). CDR3 size: 12 residues.

The chain is built from TRBV7-9 and TRBJ2-7; 13 positions match TRBD2. Germline V gives CDR1 SEHNR, CDR2 FQNEAQ (reference sequence). The ends lost 3 bases at V and 0 bases at J; junction bases unmatched: 8. The CDR3 is made up of 18 amino acids. CDR3 amino acids: CASSFTGTSGVSSYEQYF. The CDR3 DNA reads as TGTGCCAGCAGCTTCACAGGGACTAGCGGGGTTAGCTCCTACGAGCAGTACTTC.